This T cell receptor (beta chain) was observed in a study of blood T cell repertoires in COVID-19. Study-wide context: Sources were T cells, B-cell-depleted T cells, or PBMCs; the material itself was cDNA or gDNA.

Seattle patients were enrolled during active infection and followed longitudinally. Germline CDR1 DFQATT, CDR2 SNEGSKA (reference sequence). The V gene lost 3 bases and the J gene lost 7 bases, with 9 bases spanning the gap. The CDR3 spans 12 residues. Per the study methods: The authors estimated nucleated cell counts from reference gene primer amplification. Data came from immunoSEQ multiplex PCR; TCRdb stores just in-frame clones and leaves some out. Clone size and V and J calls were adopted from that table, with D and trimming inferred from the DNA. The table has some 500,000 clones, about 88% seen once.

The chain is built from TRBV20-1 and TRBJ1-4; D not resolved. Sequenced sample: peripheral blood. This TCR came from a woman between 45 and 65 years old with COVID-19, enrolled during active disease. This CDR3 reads CSASSGFEKLFF. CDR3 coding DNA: TGCAGTGCTAGTTCCGGTTTTGAAAAACTGTTTTTT.